The rows below give T cell receptor beta chains drawn from one sample of a study of shared clonotypes between healthy human individuals. Profiling relied on immunoSEQ multiplex PCR, and the TCRdb table lists in-frame clones only, not all of them. The table records 950,000 to 1,300,000 clones, 65% to 75% of them present only once. Sequencing input: memory CD4+ T cells sorted from blood. These TCRs come from a man younger than 30 in good health. The CDR3 runs from the conserved cysteine through the conserved F or W. The D gene is left open where the match is weak. Where a row states a size, it is once, few, many or the class of an expanded clone; other rows omit it.

j_gene: TRBJ2-7; v_gene: TRBV6-5; abundance: -; d_gene: -; CDR3nt: TGTGCCAGCAGTTACTCGCGTGGACAGTCCTACGAGCAGTACTTC; CDR3aa: CASSYSRGQSYEQYF
j_gene: TRBJ1-6; v_gene: TRBV7-9; abundance: few; d_gene: -; CDR3nt: TGTGCCAGCACCAGGTGGTTTTGGGAGGATGGTGATTCACCCCTCCACTTT; CDR3aa: CASTRWFWEDGDSPLHF
j_gene: TRBJ2-3; v_gene: TRBV7-2; abundance: -; d_gene: TRBD2; CDR3nt: TGTGCCAGCAGCTTCCGGACTAGCAGCACAGATACGCAGTATTTT; CDR3aa: CASSFRTSSTDTQYF
j_gene: TRBJ1-1; v_gene: TRBV19; abundance: many; d_gene: TRBD1; CDR3nt: TGTGCCAGTAGCCGCAAGGACAGGACCACTGAAGCTTTCTTT; CDR3aa: CASSRKDRTTEAFF
j_gene: TRBJ1-5; v_gene: TRBV5-3; abundance: -; d_gene: -; CDR3nt: TGTGCCAGAAGCTTTAGGGTACCCTGCAATCAGCCCCAGCATTTT; CDR3aa: CARSFRVPCNQPQHF
j_gene: TRBJ2-3; v_gene: TRBV7-8; abundance: -; d_gene: TRBD2; CDR3nt: TGTGCCAGCAGCAAAACCGGGACTACAGGCACAGATACGCAGTATTTT; CDR3aa: CASSKTGTTGTDTQYF
j_gene: TRBJ1-5; v_gene: TRBV6-1; abundance: few; d_gene: TRBD1; CDR3nt: TGTGCCATCCTTGGACAGGGGAAGGATCAGCCCCAGCATTTT; CDR3aa: CAILGQGKDQPQHF
j_gene: TRBJ2-2; v_gene: TRBV11-2; abundance: -; d_gene: TRBD1; CDR3nt: TGTGCCAGCAGCTTGACCCAGGACAGGGCTGGGAAGGGGCTGTTTTTT; CDR3aa: CASSLTQDRAGKGLFF
j_gene: TRBJ2-1; v_gene: TRBV4-1; abundance: -; d_gene: TRBD1; CDR3nt: TGCGCCAGCAGCCCGGGACAGGGAATCTACAATGAGCAGTTCTTC; CDR3aa: CASSPGQGIYNEQFF
j_gene: TRBJ2-3; v_gene: TRBV5-1; abundance: -; d_gene: -; CDR3nt: TGCGCCAGCAGCTCGAATCTGGGGCCAGATACGCAGTATTTT; CDR3aa: CASSSNLGPDTQYF
j_gene: TRBJ2-7; v_gene: TRBV19; abundance: -; d_gene: TRBD1; CDR3nt: TGTGCCAGTAACCGACAGGGGGAAGAGCAGTACTTC; CDR3aa: CASNRQGEEQYF
j_gene: TRBJ1-2; v_gene: TRBV7-2; abundance: -; d_gene: -; CDR3nt: TGTGCCAGCAGCTTAGTTGATGGCTACACCTTC; CDR3aa: CASSLVDGYTF
j_gene: TRBJ2-3; v_gene: TRBV9; abundance: -; d_gene: TRBD1; CDR3nt: TGTGCCAGCAGCGTAGTTGGGACAGGGCCCACAGATACGCAGTATTTT; CDR3aa: CASSVVGTGPTDTQYF